The rows below give T cell receptor beta chains drawn from one sample of a study of cytomegalovirus exposure and HLA in healthy donors. The protocol was immunoSEQ multiplex PCR, while the TCRdb copy is restricted to in-frame clones and leaves out a portion. The data hold tens of thousands of clones, with roughly 50% observed a single time. Sequenced material: PBMCs. These receptors were taken from a woman between 35 and 50 years old in good health and CMV-seropositive. CDR3s include the opening cysteine and the closing phenylalanine or tryptophan. The order of the fields is clone size, J gene, V gene, D gene, CDR3 DNA, CDR3 protein. D genes are given only for firm matches. Some rows mark clone size as missing; the rest say once, few, many or name a class of expanded clone.

clone size: .
J gene: TRBJ2-1
V gene: TRBV7-2
D gene: .
CDR3 DNA: TGTGCCAGCAGCTTAGCGGGTTCGGGATCCTACAATGAGCAGTTCTTC
CDR3 protein: CASSLAGSGSYNEQFF

clone size: .
J gene: TRBJ2-2
V gene: TRBV5-1
D gene: TRBD2
CDR3 DNA: TGCGCCAGCAGCCGATCGGGACTAGCACAATTCGGGGAGCTGTTTTTT
CDR3 protein: CASSRSGLAQFGELFF

clone size: .
J gene: TRBJ1-4
V gene: TRBV30
D gene: .
CDR3 DNA: TGTGCCTGGAGCCCATTGAGTGCTAATGAAAAACTGTTTTTT
CDR3 protein: CAWSPLSANEKLFF

clone size: .
J gene: TRBJ1-4
V gene: TRBV7-9
D gene: TRBD1
CDR3 DNA: TGTGCCAGCAGCTTGGACAGGGGGCTTAATGAAAAACTGTTTTTT
CDR3 protein: CASSLDRGLNEKLFF

clone size: few
J gene: TRBJ1-3
V gene: TRBV7-2
D gene: .
CDR3 DNA: TGTGCCAGCAGCTTCGGTGGAAACACCATATATTTT
CDR3 protein: CASSFGGNTIYF

clone size: .
J gene: TRBJ1-2
V gene: TRBV28
D gene: TRBD1
CDR3 DNA: TGTGCCAGCAGCACCGGTACAGGGGCCTATGGCTACACCTTC
CDR3 protein: CASSTGTGAYGYTF

clone size: .
J gene: TRBJ1-1
V gene: TRBV6-5
D gene: TRBD1
CDR3 DNA: TGTGCCAGCAGGCGGACAGGGGCGAACACTGAAGCTTTCTTT
CDR3 protein: CASRRTGANTEAFF

clone size: .
J gene: TRBJ2-3
V gene: TRBV4-1
D gene: TRBD2
CDR3 DNA: TGCGCCAGCAGCCAAGGGCTTAGCGGGGGGACTAGCACAGATACGCAGTATTTT
CDR3 protein: CASSQGLSGGTSTDTQYF

clone size: .
J gene: TRBJ2-7
V gene: TRBV29-1
D gene: .
CDR3 DNA: TGCAGCGTTGCCCAGTGGCCAACGGGCGAGCAGTACTTC
CDR3 protein: CSVAQWPTGEQYF

clone size: once
J gene: TRBJ1-2
V gene: TRBV5-1
D gene: .
CDR3 DNA: TGCGCCAGCAGCTTAAGGGCGGGGGCTCTATATGGCTACACCTTC
CDR3 protein: CASSLRAGALYGYTF

clone size: .
J gene: TRBJ2-7
V gene: TRBV7-9
D gene: TRBD1
CDR3 DNA: TGTGCCAGCAGCCTTACCTCGGGACAGAAATTC
CDR3 protein: CASSLTSGQKF

clone size: .
J gene: TRBJ2-7
V gene: TRBV7-8
D gene: .
CDR3 DNA: TGTGCCAGCAGCCATACAGGGTACGAGCAGTACTTC
CDR3 protein: CASSHTGYEQYF

clone size: .
J gene: TRBJ1-6
V gene: TRBV5-4
D gene: .
CDR3 DNA: TGTGCCAGCAGCTCCGTCAGGGGTGATTCACCCCTCCACTTT
CDR3 protein: CASSSVRGDSPLHF

clone size: .
J gene: TRBJ2-2
V gene: TRBV28
D gene: .
CDR3 DNA: TGTGCCAGCACCCAGGCAGGCACCAACACCGGGGAGCTGTTTTTT
CDR3 protein: CASTQAGTNTGELFF

clone size: few
J gene: TRBJ1-1
V gene: TRBV5-6
D gene: .
CDR3 DNA: TGTGCCAGCAGCCTAATTACAGGGGAAGCTTTCTTT
CDR3 protein: CASSLITGEAFF